Listed here is a single T cell receptor beta chain. Antigen unknown. This sample was included in a study of cytomegalovirus exposure and HLA in healthy donors. Use of 60 Vbeta and 13 Jbeta primers characterized the PCR. Assay used: immunoSEQ multiplex PCR; TCRdb lists only in-frame clones, some missing. This table holds about 160,000 clones, around 80% found once. The study, taken as a whole, reports: Some TCR beta chains (about 170 of them) were listed as cytomegalovirus-associated.

CDR3 length: 14 amino acids. Germline assignment: CDR1 MNHNS and CDR2 SASEGT. Trimming took off 8 bases at V and 7 bases at J, with 21 bases between the two ends. The sequence was collected from a male donor in good health and CMV-seropositive. The chain joins TRBV6-1 to TRBJ2-7, with D possibly being TRBD2 (5 bases). Specimen: PBMCs. CDR3 in DNA: TGTGCCAGCGACACGGCGGGCAGTTTGAGTGAGCAGTACTTC. Protein: CASDTAGSLSEQYF.